This TCR beta chain was observed in a study of blood T cell repertoires in COVID-19. Here immunoSEQ multiplex PCR was the method, and the copy in TCRdb shows in-frame clones only, minus some. Of tens of thousands of clones detected, approximately 91% appear once; the ten largest clones hold around 12%. The ends lost 0 bases at V and 8 bases at J; junction bases unmatched: 3. The CDR3 totals 15 residues. Germline V gene lookup returns CDR1 SGHRS and CDR2 YFSETQ. The chain links TRBV5-1 to TRBJ1-4; 11 nucleotides line up with TRBD1. This TCR came from a man between 65 and 79 years old with active or convalescent COVID-19. Sample: peripheral blood. The DNA of the CDR3 is TGCGCCAGCAGCTTGGGGACAGGGGGCGAGGAAAAACTGTTTTTT. Translation gives CASSLGTGGEEKLFF.